The subject of this entry is one TCR beta chain. It lacks a known antigen. There are no base qualities to consult, and no much larger clone falls within one base. The entry originates in a study of CD8+ T cells in alopecia areata (dated by TCRdb to 2016 to 2019). About the study as a whole: The study used high-throughput TCRbeta sequencing to examine T cell clonal expansion in alopecia areata, in both the C3H/HeJ mouse model and human patients. Scalp tissue and sorted CD4+ and CD8+ peripheral blood T cells from patchy and totalis/universalis alopecia areata patients and from healthy controls were covered by human TCRbeta sequencing. Clonality in the scalp was compared among normal scalp (n=4), patchy alopecia areata scalp (n=8), and alopecia totalis/universalis scalp (n=8). The RNA source kit depended on sample type: the PAXgene miRNA kit for fixed scalp, the miRNeasy kit for PBMCs, and the RNeasy kit for mouse skin. TCRbeta CDR3 regions were amplified by immunoSEQ multiplex PCR with 35 Vbeta forward and 13 Jbeta reverse primers.

Unaffected controls provided scalp biopsies and blood samples. Human scalp biopsies were fixed immediately in PAXgene tissue containers. Preparation of the library involved the immunoSEQ multiplex PCR assay. To provide template for TCR sequencing, every sample had RNA extracted and reverse transcribed into cDNA. First-strand cDNA was synthesized with SuperScript III using a 2:1 mix of oligo-dT and random hexamers. A synthetic immune receptor repertoire was used to gauge amplification bias, and whatever bias remained was removed computationally. The original methods were these. Raw reads were preprocessed to remove errors, and CDR3 was defined by IMGT conventions from the conserved cysteine to phenylalanine. To get clonality, Shannon entropy was normalized by log2 of the number of productive unique TCRs and the result was subtracted from 1. Scalp TCRbeta sequences were cross-referenced with sorted blood CD4 and CD8 repertoires so that the CD4 or CD8 identity of scalp clones could be inferred. The table comes from immuneACCESS by way of TCRdb, which keeps in-frame sequences with V and J called. Part of the clones is missing from these tables; in studies checked, under half for an unresolved V gene and the rest for unknown reasons. The DNA was the basis for D and trimming; V, J and clone size are from that table. For this sample the table gives 2,000 to 3,000 clones, of which about two thirds were detected only once. Clones ranked in the top ten supply 10% of the sample.

CDR1 and CDR2, looked up from the germline V gene, are MGHRA and YSYEKL. Measured from the cysteine to the phenylalanine, the CDR3 is 16 residues long. The read is trimmed to its CDR3 DNA, 48 bases read in frame from base 1. Here V drops 1 base and J drops 4 bases, and the junction holds 5 bases not matched to any gene. Study-level results and caveats: Scalp TCR repertoire analysis is complicated because resident alphabeta T cells in normal human skin are also sequenced, whereas mouse skin is dominated by gammadelta T cells. Compared with normal scalp, lesional scalp, particularly in alopecia totalis/universalis, had higher clonality and more expanded CD8+ clones, which suggests antigenic drive. Shared TCR sequences between patients were less evident than in mice, which may be partly attributable to HLA diversity in the patient population.

This receptor was taken from a human donor in good health. This receptor chain uses TRBV4-1 and TRBJ2-3; TRBD1 agrees with 10 junctional bases. Sequenced input: skin. The CDR3 protein sequence reads: CASSQVGTGVADTQYF. In nucleotide form, the sequence is TGCGCCAGCAGCCAAGTGGGGACAGGGGTCGCAGATACGCAGTATTTT.